This T cell receptor (beta chain) was identified during a study of vaccination and CD4 T cells after COVID-19. Background on the study: SARS-CoV-2 was confirmed by nasal swab PCR; disease was mild in nine, severe in one. Participants got two doses of BNT162b2 or mRNA-1273 vaccine. Control cultures were supplied with a CEFX pool, an HIV-1 Nef pool, or no peptide at all.

The junction had 7 bases not matched to a gene; V was cut back by 0 bases and J by 1 base. The CDR3 loop spans 16 amino acids. The germline V gene encodes CDR1 DFQATT and CDR2 SNEGSKA (reference sequence). The treatment here: approximately nine-day PBMC culture with coronavirus spike peptide pools or control peptides (ViraFEST assay). The culture of about 2 million PBMCs per well included about 11 IU/ml IL-2 and about 9.9 ug/ml peptide pools. With respect to this clonotype: Its antigen is undetermined.

Sequencing of the DNA from cultured CD4+ T cells was carried out with the Oncomine TCR Beta short-read assay. TCRdb itself ran the PCR reads through MiXCR, one entry per CDR3 protein. The sample lists some 13,000 distinct CDR3 sequences, 62% seen once, with approximately 12% in the top ten. Sequences were obtained from CD4+ T cells from blood, cultured in vitro. V is TRBV20-1 and J is TRBJ2-3, with 7 bases aligning to TRBD1. The clonotype was recovered from a human donor who had recovered from COVID-19. CDR3 nucleotides: TGCAGTGCTAGAGACACGGGACAGAGGCGCACAGATACGCAGTATTTT. Residues: CSARDTGQRRTDTQYF.